The following is a T cell receptor beta chain sequence with its context. V shed 6 bases and J shed 5 bases, with 7 bases lying between them. Germline V gene lookup returns CDR1 DFQATT and CDR2 SNEGSKA (reference sequence). This CDR3 region has 11 residues. The data derive from a study of cytomegalovirus exposure and HLA in healthy donors. Study background: In an earlier analysis, approximately 120 million unique TCR beta sequences were found from some 200 million T cells.

The PCR used 60 Vbeta and 13 Jbeta primers. Per the original data handling: Per a later analysis, the number of unique TCR beta chains was approximately 80 million, of which about 11 million were shared. Sequencing was performed with immunoSEQ multiplex PCR; in TCRdb, only in-frame clones are kept and a portion is missing. V, J and clone size were drawn from that table, and D and trimming were deduced from the DNA. The table lists fewer than 200,000 clones, 75% of them singletons. The sample consisted of PBMCs. The receptor was derived from a male donor in good health and CMV-seronegative. The rearrangement uses TRBV20-1 and TRBJ2-2; TRBD1 might be the D (5 bases). The CDR3 loop is CSAPGTGELFF. The CDR3 nucleotides read TGCAGTGCCCCAGGGACCGGGGAGCTGTTTTTT.